The clone carrying this TCR beta chain was picked up many times. The antigen remains unidentified. For CDR3 and TCR beta VDJ profiling, genomic DNA was the template used. Each CDR3 protein gets one entry after TCRdb re-called the reads with MiXCR. Of about 160,000 distinct CDR3 sequences listed, around half were seen once; the top ten hold approximately 3%. Per germline, CDR1 SGDLS and CDR2 YYNGEE. The CDR3 length is 16 residues. The ends were cut back, 4 bases at V and 4 bases at J, with 17 bases in the middle. The data are from a study of CD8+CD57+ T cells in acquired aplastic anemia. Study-level points and caveats: Patients and controls had in common twenty-nine CD8+ CDR3 sequences.

Flow cytometry had shown expanded CD8+CD57+ cells in the patients chosen for sequencing. All patients had severe acquired aplastic anemia. The receptor was isolated from a human donor with aplastic anemia. Sequenced material: sorted CD4+, CD8+, or CD8+CD57+ T cells (not recorded which) from PBMCs. The chain has TRBV9 and TRBJ2-2, with a possible D match to TRBD1 (6 bases). DNA for the CDR3: TGTGCCAGCAGCCCCAACAGGGTAGGGGGCACCGGGGAGCTGTTTTTT. It encodes CASSPNRVGGTGELFF. Full variable domain (outside the CDR3, taken from reference TRBV9 and TRBJ2-2): DSGVTQTPKHLITATGQRVTLRCSPRSGDLSVYWYQQSLDQGLQFLIQYYNGEERAKGNILERFSAQQFPDLHSELNLSSLELGDSALYFCASSPNRVGGTGELFFGEGSRLTVL.